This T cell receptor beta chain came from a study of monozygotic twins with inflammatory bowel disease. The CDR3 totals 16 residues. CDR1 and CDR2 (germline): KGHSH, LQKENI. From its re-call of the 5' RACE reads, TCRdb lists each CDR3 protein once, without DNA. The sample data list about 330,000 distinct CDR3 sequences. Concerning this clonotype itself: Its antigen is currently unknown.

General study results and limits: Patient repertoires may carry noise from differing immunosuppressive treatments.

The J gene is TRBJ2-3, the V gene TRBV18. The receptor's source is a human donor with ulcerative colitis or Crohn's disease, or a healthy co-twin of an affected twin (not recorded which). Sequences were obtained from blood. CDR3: CASSPNQYTSTDTQYF.